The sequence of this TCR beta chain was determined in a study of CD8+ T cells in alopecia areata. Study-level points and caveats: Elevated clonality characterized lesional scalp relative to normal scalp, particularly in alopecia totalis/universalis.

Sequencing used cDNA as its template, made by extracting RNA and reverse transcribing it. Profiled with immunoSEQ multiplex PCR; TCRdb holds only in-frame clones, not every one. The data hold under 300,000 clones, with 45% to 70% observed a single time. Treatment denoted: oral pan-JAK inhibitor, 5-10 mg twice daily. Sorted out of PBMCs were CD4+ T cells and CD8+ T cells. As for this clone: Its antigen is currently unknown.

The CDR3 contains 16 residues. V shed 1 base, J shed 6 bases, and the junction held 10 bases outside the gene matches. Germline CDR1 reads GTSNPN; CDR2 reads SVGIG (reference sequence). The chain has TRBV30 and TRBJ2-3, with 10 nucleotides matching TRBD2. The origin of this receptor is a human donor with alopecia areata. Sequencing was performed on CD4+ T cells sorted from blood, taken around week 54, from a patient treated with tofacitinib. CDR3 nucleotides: TGTGCCTGGAGTGGTTGGATAGCGGGGGGTACGGATACGCAGTATTTT. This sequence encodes CAWSGWIAGGTDTQYF.